Presented here are 14 T cell receptor beta chains from one specimen sequenced in a study of tumor-infiltrating lymphocytes in primary liver carcinoma. Synthesis of TCR beta cDNA was carried out from 500 ng total RNA with a constant-region primer. Libraries covering TCR beta were generated through three nested multiplex PCR rounds (using a slightly modified ARM-PCR). With TRBV1-TRBV30 forward primers and a C-beta reverse primer, the first two PCR rounds were run for roughly 9 cycles each. TCRdb re-called the multiplex PCR reads with MiXCR, one entry per CDR3 protein. This table has 70,000 to 95,000 distinct CDR3 sequences, roughly two thirds appearing once. DNA and RNA were both co-extracted from approximately 22-30 mg of bulk tissue that had not been sorted. Sample: liver tumor tissue from sampling region 4. Subset defined: tumor region T4, right-lateral pole. The receptor source for this set is a man aged 35 to 55 with primary liver carcinoma and hepatitis B virus infection.

As regards this clonotype: Germline and junction disagree at one end, which may indicate a read error. This rearrangement joins TRBV29-1 to TRBJ2-1; the match to TRBD2 covers 9 bases. The CDR3 is 18 amino acids. Germline-derived CDR1 and CDR2 are SQVTM and ANQGSEA. In DNA, the CDR3 is TGCAGCGTTGGTGATAGCGGGAGAATCAGGAGCTCCTACAATGAGGAGTTCTTC. Its protein is CSVGDSGRIRSSYNEEFF.

On this clonotype itself: Given a much more abundant clone one base away, this may be a read error. The V and J genes are TRBV30 and TRBJ2-3, with D perhaps being TRBD1 or TRBD2 (5 bases each). Trimming cost V 3 bases and J 5 bases, with 18 bases left between them. The CDR3 consists of 15 residues. CDR1 GTSNPN and CDR2 SVGIG come from the germline V gene (reference sequence). The CDR3 spells CAWRRGVGGIDTQYF. DNA of the CDR3: TGTGCCTGGAGGAGAGGGGTTGGCGGCATAGATACGCAGTATTTT.

Remarks on this clonotype: A much larger clone sits a single nucleotide away, making a read error possible. The CDR3 does not close with the conserved phenylalanine or tryptophan, likely indicating a read error. The chain joins TRBV5-4 to TRBJ2-3; TRBD2 is a possible D gene (5 bases). Trimming shortened V by 4 bases and J by 4 bases, and 10 bases separated the two germline ends. This CDR3 is 13 amino acids long. Germline assignment: CDR1 SGHNT and CDR2 YYREEE (reference sequence). CDR3 in amino acids: CASSADSSDTQYS. CDR3 nucleotides: TGTGCCAGCAGCGCGGACTCCTCAGATACGCAGTATTCT.

This clonotype was seen more than once but under ten times. At one boundary the junction diverges from the germline segment, which might be a read error. This chain joins TRBV11-2 and TRBJ2-1, with D possibly being TRBD2 (6 bases). The germline CDR1 and CDR2 sequences are SGHAT and FQNNGV. The CDR3 is made up of 16 amino acids. The CDR3 sequence: CVSSSRPSGRIYEQFF. In DNA form, the CDR3 reads TGTGTCAGCAGCTCGCGCCCAAGTGGGAGGATCTATGAGCAGTTCTTC.

On this clonotype: A much larger clone lies one base from this, so it may be a read error. The chain carries TRBV14 and TRBJ2-7; D gene uncertain. Trimming took off 10 bases at V and 4 bases at J, with 14 bases between the two ends. The CDR3 runs 12 residues. The V gene's germline CDR1 is SGHDN and CDR2 FVKESK. The CDR3 reads CANSKDGYEQYF. Here the CDR3 DNA reads TGTGCCAACAGTAAGGACGGATACGAGCAGTACTTC.

Details on this clonotype: One end of the junction is discordant with germline, which a read error may explain. V and J are TRBV7-8 and TRBJ2-2, with 12 bases aligning to TRBD2. This CDR3 has 15 residues. Germline loops: CDR1 SGHVS, CDR2 FQNEAQ. CDR3 DNA sequence: TGTGCCAGTACCCGACTAGCGGGAGAGGCCGGGGGGCTGTTTTTT. Protein sequence: CASTRLAGEAGGLFF.

This clonotype was seen a few times. Given a much more abundant clone one base away, this may be a read error. The V gene is TRBV5-5, the J gene TRBJ2-5, with TRBD2 identical over 11 bases. In germline, CDR1 is SGHKS, CDR2 YYEKEE (reference sequence). V lost 3 bases and J lost 9; bases outside the gene matches: 10. The CDR3 has 15 residues. CDR3 residues: CASSYTSGRREAQYF. The CDR3 DNA is TGTGCCAGCAGCTACACTAGCGGGAGACGGGAGGCCCAGTACTTC. The whole variable domain, filled in from reference TRBV5-5 and TRBJ2-5, reads DAGVTQSPTHLIKTRGQQVTLRCSPISGHKSVSWYQQVLGQGPQFIFQYYEKEERGRGNFPDRFSARQFPNYSSELNVNALLLGDSALYLCASSYTSGRREAQYFGPGTRLLVL.

This clonotype has only one observation. J is TRBJ2-3 and V is TRBV28; D uncertain. The CDR3 covers 13 residues. Germline values: CDR1 MDHEN, CDR2 SYDVKM. Trimming left V 3 bases short and J 5 bases short, with 9 bases between. CDR3 in DNA: TGTGCCAGCAGTTTGGTACCGGGAGATACGCAGTATTTT. It is translated as CASSLVPGDTQYF. Complete variable domain (other parts from reference TRBV28 and TRBJ2-3): DVKVTQSSRYLVKRTGEKVFLECVQDMDHENMFWYRQDPGLGLRLIYFSYDVKMKEKGDIPEGYSVSREKKERFSLILESASTNQTSMYLCASSLVPGDTQYFGPGTRLTVL.

This clonotype was detected once. This rearrangement joins TRBV4-1 to TRBJ2-3; 13 bases align to TRBD2. The CDR3 totals 17 residues. Trimming cost V 0 bases and J 2 bases; bases outside gene matches: 2. Germline lookup yields CDR1 MGHRA and CDR2 YSYEKL. In DNA, the CDR3 is TGCGCCAGCAGCCAAGACGGGACTAGCGGGGTCACAGATACGCAGTATTTT. Translated, it gives CASSQDGTSGVTDTQYF.

Comments on this clonotype: The junction does not match germline at one end; this may be a read error. V gene TRBV12-3 or TRBV12-4 combines with J gene TRBJ2-7; D is unresolved. The CDR3 is 14 residues long. As DNA, the CDR3 is TGTGCCAGCAGTTTTGGGCTAGGCCCGGGCGAGCAGCACTTC. Its translation: CASSFGLGPGEQHF.

On this clonotype: A much more abundant neighbour one base away suggests this may be a read error. The chain recombines TRBV10-3 with TRBJ1-1; D is possibly TRBD1 (6 bases). Germline loops: CDR1 ENHRY, CDR2 SYGVKD. CDR3 size: 12 residues. The CDR3 reads CVTAGGPTEAFF. DNA of the CDR3: TGTGTCACGGCTGGGGGGCCCACTGAAGCTTTCTTT.

This sequence joins TRBV29-1 and TRBJ2-7; D may be TRBD2 (6 bases). The CDR3 length is 12 residues. Germline assignment: CDR1 SQVTM and CDR2 ANQGSEA. The V gene lost 8 bases and the J gene lost 1 base, with 12 bases spanning the gap. CDR3: CSPVGRSYEQYF. As DNA, the CDR3 is TGCAGCCCCGTAGGGAGGTCCTACGAGCAGTACTTC.

Details on this clonotype: One end of the junction fails to match germline, which may point to a read error. The J gene is TRBJ2-1, the V gene TRBV29-1, with a weak D call TRBD2 (7 bases). In germline, CDR1 is SQVTM, CDR2 ANQGSEA. The CDR3 runs to 15 residues. This CDR3 is CSVEDHRGGDNDQFF. The CDR3 DNA reads TGCAGCGTTGAAGACCATAGGGGGGGGGACAATGATCAGTTCTTC.

With regard to this clonotype: This could be a read error, since a much larger clone is one nucleotide away. V gene TRBV5-4 combines with J gene TRBJ2-1; D gene uncertain. CDR1 SGHNT and CDR2 YYREEE come from the germline V gene (reference sequence). The CDR3 runs 16 residues. CDR3 coding DNA: TGTGCCAGCAGCTTAAGGAAACCGGGTTCCTACAAAGAGCAGTTCTTC. It codes for CASSLRKPGSYKEQFF. The full variable domain, completed using reference TRBV5-4 and TRBJ2-1, is ETGVTQSPTHLIKTRGQQVTLRCSSQSGHNTVSWYQQALGQGPQFIFQYYREEENGRGNFPPRFSGLQFPNYSSELNVNALELDDSALYLCASSLRKPGSYKEQFFGPGTRLTVL.